Sequencing of this T cell receptor (beta chain) was carried out in a study of control samples from healthy donors and cancer patients. Germline trimming cut 5 bases from V and 2 bases from J; bases unmatched to any gene: 5. The CDR3 runs to 15 residues. CDR1 is LNHDA and CDR2 is SQIVND in the germline V gene (reference sequence). Repertoires were generated with immunoSEQ multiplex PCR, while TCRdb's copy carries only in-frame clones and drops some. The sample holds approximately 70,000 clones, 75% to 85% seen once. The TCR sequence derives from a man aged 55 to 70 in good health. This rearrangement joins TRBV19 to TRBJ1-1; 10 bases are a match to TRBD1. The sample was blood. The DNA for the CDR3 is TGTGCCAGTAGTTTCCGACAGGGGGCAAACACTGAAGCTTTCTTT. Residues: CASSFRQGANTEAFF.